The next 23 T cell receptor beta chains were all read from a single sample in a study of blood T cells in healthy people across ages. The use of a sample-barcoded 5' primer and a J-beta primer mix characterized a second PCR of roughly 6 to 11 cycles. TCRdb processed the 5' RACE reads anew with MiXCR; each CDR3 protein has one entry. The sample yields around 500,000 distinct CDR3 sequences, more than 45% seen once. Sequenced: blood. All receptors come from a man older than 75 in good health.

This clonotype was detected ten times or more. V is TRBV6-5 and J is TRBJ2-5, with 7 bases that match TRBD2. J lost 5 bases, V lost 4 bases, and 7 bases had no gene match. The CDR3 extends over 14 amino acids. The germline CDR1 and CDR2 sequences are MNHEY and SVGAGI. The chain's CDR3 is CASSSGGAGETQYF. For the CDR3, the DNA is TGTGCCAGCAGTTCGGGGGGAGCGGGGGAGACCCAGTACTTC.

The V call is TRBV7-2, the J call TRBJ2-7; no reliable D call. Germline CDR1 and CDR2: SGHTA and FQGNSA. CDR3 size: 14 residues. V shed 5 bases and J shed 6 bases, with 17 bases lying between them. CDR3 sequence: CASSPRTNLGEQYF. CDR3 in DNA: TGTGCCAGCAGCCCACGGACCAACCTTGGCGAGCAGTACTTC.

The rearrangement joins TRBV4-3 to TRBJ2-5; 8 bases are a match to TRBD2. The V gene end was trimmed by 1 base and the J gene end by 4 bases; junction bases not matched to a gene: 8. Germline V gene sequence: CDR1 LGHNA, CDR2 YSLEER. This CDR3 contains 16 residues. CDR3 in amino acids: CASSQVELAGRETQYF. CDR3 DNA: TGCGCCAGCAGCCAAGTAGAATTAGCGGGAAGAGAGACCCAGTACTTC.

The chain carries TRBV20-1 and TRBJ2-7; 9 bases map to TRBD2. This CDR3 is 12 amino acids long. Germline CDR1 reads DFQATT; CDR2 reads SNEGSKA (reference sequence). Written as DNA, the CDR3 is TGCACCGCACAGCGGGAGGTGTACGAGCAGTACTTC. Translated: CTAQREVYEQYF.

This clonotype was counted once. J is TRBJ1-4 and V is TRBV15; tentative D call: TRBD1 (5 bases). The CDR3 sequence is 16 residues long. Germline V CDR1 and CDR2: LNHNV, YYDKDF (reference sequence). The V end was cut by 0 bases, the J end by 2 bases, with 10 bases between. The CDR3 reads CATSRDRGQTNEKLFF. CDR3 coding DNA: TGTGCCACCAGCAGAGATAGGGGCCAGACTAATGAAAAACTGTTTTTT.

This clonotype was seen a few times. The CDR3, as DNA: TGTGCCAGCAGCCAAGACCCAGACACGATATACAATGAGCAGTTCTTC. Translated, it gives CASSQDPDTIYNEQFF. The chain combines TRBV14 with TRBJ2-1; no firm D call. Trimming took off 0 bases at V and 4 bases at J, with 13 bases between the two ends. The CDR3 contains 16 residues. CDR1 and CDR2 from the germline V gene are SGHDN and FVKESK.

The chain carries TRBV6-5 and TRBJ1-3; the D gene is possibly TRBD1 (5 bases). In germline, CDR1 is MNHEY, CDR2 SVGAGI. The ends were cut back, 8 bases at V and 0 bases at J, with 11 bases in the middle. The CDR3 length is 14 residues. As DNA, the CDR3 is TGTGCCAGCGGTCAGGGCGTCTCTGGAAACACCATATATTTT. Translating it yields CASGQGVSGNTIYF.

This clonotype was counted only a few times. The genes are TRBV7-2 and TRBJ1-2; D gene ambiguous. The CDR3 totals 14 residues. V was cut by 1 base and J by 2 bases, with 8 bases left in between. The V gene's germline CDR1 is SGHTA and CDR2 FQGNSA. CDR3 amino acids: CASSLDLGNYGYTF. As DNA, the CDR3 is TGTGCCAGCAGCTTAGATCTGGGAAACTATGGCTACACCTTC. Full variable domain (missing parts from reference TRBV7-2 and TRBJ1-2): GAGVSQSPSNKVTEKGKDVELRCDPISGHTALYWYRQSLGQGLEFLIYFQGNSAPDKSGLPSDRFSAERTGGSVSTLTIQRTQQEDSAVYLCASSLDLGNYGYTFGSGTRLTVV.

This clonotype was seen a handful of times. The V and J genes are TRBV3-1 and TRBJ1-1; 8 nucleotides agree with TRBD1. J gave up 1 base and V 6 bases, and 1 base lay outside the gene matches. Germline V CDR1 and CDR2: LGHDT, YNNKEL (reference sequence). The CDR3 covers 13 residues. The CDR3 DNA reads TGTGCCAGCAGGGACAGGGCGAACACTGAAGCTTTCTTT. It encodes CASRDRANTEAFF.

This clonotype occurred a few times. The chain couples TRBV7-9 to TRBJ1-5; no definite D call. The V gene lost 2 bases and the J gene lost 3 bases, with 8 bases spanning the gap. The CDR3 runs 14 residues. In germline, CDR1 is SEHNR, CDR2 FQNEAQ (reference sequence). The CDR3 sequence is CASSLSETNQPQHF. The CDR3 DNA is TGTGCCAGCAGCTTATCTGAAACCAATCAGCCCCAGCATTTT.

The chain links TRBV3-1 to TRBJ2-4; D ambiguous. Germline lookup yields CDR1 LGHDT and CDR2 YNNKEL (reference sequence). The length of the CDR3 is 15 residues. The V end was cut by 1 base, the J end by 8 bases, with 15 bases between. The CDR3 spells CASSQVPRIGDIQYF. In DNA, the CDR3 is TGTGCCAGCAGCCAAGTCCCCAGGATTGGGGACATTCAGTACTTC. Looking up the rest from reference TRBV3-1 and TRBJ2-4 gives the full variable domain: DTAVSQTPKYLVTQMGNDKSIKCEQNLGHDTMYWYKQDSKKFLKIMFSYNNKELIINETVPNRFSPKSPDKAHLNLHINSLELGDSAVYFCASSQVPRIGDIQYFGAGTRLSVL.

This clonotype was picked up a small number of times. The CDR3 DNA sequence: TGTGCCAGCAGCTTAGGTCAGGGCGGGGACTCCTACGAGCAGTACTTC. It translates to CASSLGQGGDSYEQYF. This chain connects TRBV7-6 to TRBJ2-7; a weak D match, TRBD2 (6 bases). Germline V CDR1 and CDR2: SGHVS, FNYEAQ. Trimming removed 1 base at V and 0 bases at J, with 13 bases between. The CDR3 covers 16 residues.

The V call is TRBV6-2 or TRBV6-3, the J call TRBJ2-1, with 10 positions matching TRBD2. CDR1 and CDR2 (germline): MNHEY, SVGEGT. The CDR3 spans 19 residues. Losses at the gene ends were 11 bases for V and 3 bases for J; bases not matched to a gene: 22. This CDR3 reads CAGNKEQTGLADRYNEQFF. The CDR3, as DNA: TGTGCCGGCAATAAGGAGCAAACCGGACTAGCGGATCGCTACAATGAGCAGTTCTTC.

This chain links TRBV27 with TRBJ2-4; 12 bases map to TRBD2. The J call may not be correct, given that the DNA end is closer to TRBJ2-7. The germline V gene has CDR1 MNHEY and CDR2 SMNVEV (reference sequence). The CDR3 totals 15 residues. The CDR3 spells CASSYQTSGRYEQYF. For the CDR3, the DNA is TGTGCCAGCAGTTACCAGACTAGCGGGAGATACGAGCAGTACTTC.

This clonotype appeared a few times. The chain recombines TRBV7-2 with TRBJ2-1; D perhaps matches TRBD2 (6 bases). V lost 5 bases to trimming and J lost 14 bases, with 16 bases between them. Germline assignment: CDR1 SGHTA and CDR2 FQGNSA. The CDR3 totals 12 residues. CDR3 in amino acids: CASSPRWGEKFF. Here the CDR3 DNA reads TGTGCCAGCAGCCCCCGGTGGGGGGAGAAGTTCTTC.

This clonotype appeared a few times. At one end the junction does not follow the germline gene, possibly because of a read error. This chain connects TRBV7-2 to TRBJ2-1; 7 positions match TRBD2. Germline V gene sequence: CDR1 SGHTA, CDR2 FQGNSA. There are 14 residues in the CDR3. CDR3: CASSLAAGANEQFF. The CDR3 nucleotides read TGCGCCAGCAGCTTGGCCGCGGGAGCCAATGAGCAGTTCTTC.

This chain connects TRBV19 to TRBJ2-7; 9 bases agree with TRBD2. The CDR3 covers 15 residues. The V gene end was trimmed by 4 bases and the J gene end by 2 bases; junction bases not matched to a gene: 6. The V gene's germline CDR1 is LNHDA and CDR2 SQIVND (reference sequence). The CDR3 loop reads CASSNLAGFPYEQYF. The CDR3 region has the DNA TGTGCCAGTAGTAACCTAGCGGGATTCCCCTACGAGCAGTACTTC. Together with reference TRBV19 and TRBJ2-7, the CDR3 gives the full variable domain: DGGITQSPKYLFRKEGQNVTLSCEQNLNHDAMYWYRQDPGQGLRLIYYSQIVNDFQKGDIAEGYSVSREKKESFPLTVTSAQKNPTAFYLCASSNLAGFPYEQYFGPGTRLTVT.

This clonotype came up a few times. The rearrangement uses TRBV20-1 and TRBJ2-7; weak D call: TRBD2 (5 bases). Germline assignment: CDR1 DFQATT and CDR2 SNEGSKA (reference sequence). The CDR3 totals 11 residues. Trimming cost V 5 bases and J 4 bases, with 9 bases left between them. The CDR3 nucleotides are TGCAGTGCTGGGAGTACTTACGAGCAGTACTTC. This encodes CSAGSTYEQYF.

The chain carries TRBV3-1 and TRBJ1-4; TRBD1 is a possible D gene (5 bases). Per the germline V gene, CDR1 is LGHDT and CDR2 is YNNKEL (reference sequence). V lost 7 bases and J lost 8, with 14 bases in between. CDR3 length: 13 residues. The CDR3 region has the DNA TGTGCCAGCAAAGGCAGGGTCACCGAAAAACTGTTTTTT. Protein: CASKGRVTEKLFF.

This clonotype was seen at least ten times. The chain carries TRBV7-9 and TRBJ2-5; D unresolved. Matching the DNA end better, TRBJ2-7 makes the J call doubtful. Germline V CDR1 and CDR2: SEHNR, FQNEAQ (reference sequence). The CDR3 loop spans 12 amino acids. CDR3 nucleotides: TGTGCCAGCAGCGAGAAGGGCGGCGAGCAGTACTTC. It translates to CASSEKGGEQYF.

Concerning this clonotype: A much larger clone differs from this one at a single base, so this may be a read error. The chain uses TRBV6-1 and TRBJ2-4, with 11 positions matching TRBD2. Gene TRBJ2-7 matches the end of the DNA better, so the J call may be wrong. Germline V lookup: CDR1 MNHNS, CDR2 SASEGT. The CDR3 runs 18 residues. CDR3 nucleotides: TGTGCCAGCAGTAGGGGACTAGCGGAAGGGAACGTCCCCTACGAGCAGTACTTC. Translation gives CASSRGLAEGNVPYEQYF.

V is TRBV29-1 and J is TRBJ2-7; 11 positions agree with TRBD2. The DNA end lines up better with TRBJ2-5; the J call may be wrong. CDR1 is SQVTM and CDR2 is ANQGSEA in the germline V gene. CDR3 length: 17 residues. CDR3 residues: CSVSGTVTSGSVETQYF. CDR3 bases: TGCAGCGTATCCGGGACAGTAACTAGCGGGAGTGTGGAGACCCAGTACTTC.

The gene calls are TRBV7-2 and TRBJ2-7; tentative D call: TRBD2 (6 bases). CDR1 and CDR2 from the germline V gene are SGHTA and FQGNSA. CDR3 length: 14 residues. With 5 bases removed from V and 3 bases from J, the gap between germline ends came to 14 bases. The CDR3 reads CASSNQRANYEQYF. The CDR3 nucleotides read TGTGCCAGCAGCAATCAGCGGGCCAACTACGAGCAGTACTTC.